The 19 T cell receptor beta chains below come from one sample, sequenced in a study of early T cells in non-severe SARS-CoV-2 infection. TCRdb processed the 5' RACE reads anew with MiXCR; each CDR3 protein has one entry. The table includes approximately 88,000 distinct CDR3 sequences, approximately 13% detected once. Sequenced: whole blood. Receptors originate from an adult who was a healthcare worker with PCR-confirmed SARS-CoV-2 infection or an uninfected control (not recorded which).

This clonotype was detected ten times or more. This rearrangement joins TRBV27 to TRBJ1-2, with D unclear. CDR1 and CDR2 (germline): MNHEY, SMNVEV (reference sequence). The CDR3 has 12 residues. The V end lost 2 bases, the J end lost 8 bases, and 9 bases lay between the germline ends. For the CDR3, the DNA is TGTGCCAGCAGTTTAAGGACGACCGGCTACACCTTC. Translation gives CASSLRTTGYTF.

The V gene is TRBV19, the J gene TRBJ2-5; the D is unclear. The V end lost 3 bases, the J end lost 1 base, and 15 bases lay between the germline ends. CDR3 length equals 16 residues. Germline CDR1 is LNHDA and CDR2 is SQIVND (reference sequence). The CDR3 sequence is CASSILFTISQETQYF. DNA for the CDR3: TGTGCCAGTAGTATTTTATTTACGATATCCCAAGAGACCCAGTACTTC.

The CDR3 region is CSATQGGGEAFF. The CDR3 DNA reads as TGCAGTGCTACACAGGGGGGCGGTGAAGCTTTCTTT. The chain is built from TRBV20-1 and TRBJ1-1; 8 bases are shared with TRBD1. CDR1 DFQATT and CDR2 SNEGSKA come from the germline V gene (reference sequence). The CDR3 covers 12 residues. Trimming cost V 4 bases and J 7 bases; bases outside gene matches: 5.

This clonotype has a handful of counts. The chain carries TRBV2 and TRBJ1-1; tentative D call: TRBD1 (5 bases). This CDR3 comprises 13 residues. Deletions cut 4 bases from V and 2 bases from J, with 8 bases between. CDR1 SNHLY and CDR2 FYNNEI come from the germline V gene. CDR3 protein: CASSAQGNTEAFF. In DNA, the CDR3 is TGTGCCAGCAGTGCCCAGGGAAACACTGAAGCTTTCTTT. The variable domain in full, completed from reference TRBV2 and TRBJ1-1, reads EPEVTQTPSHQVTQMGQEVILRCVPISNHLYFYWYRQILGQKVEFLVSFYNNEISEKSEIFDDQFSVERPDGSNFTLKIRSTKLEDSAMYFCASSAQGNTEAFFGQGTRLTVV.

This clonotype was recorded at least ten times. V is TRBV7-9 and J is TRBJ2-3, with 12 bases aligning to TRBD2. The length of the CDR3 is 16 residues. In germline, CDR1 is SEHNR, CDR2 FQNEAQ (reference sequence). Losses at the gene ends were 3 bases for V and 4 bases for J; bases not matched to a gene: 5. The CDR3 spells CASSFRLAGAADTQYF. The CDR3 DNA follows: TGTGCCAGCAGCTTCAGACTAGCGGGGGCAGCAGATACGCAGTATTTT.

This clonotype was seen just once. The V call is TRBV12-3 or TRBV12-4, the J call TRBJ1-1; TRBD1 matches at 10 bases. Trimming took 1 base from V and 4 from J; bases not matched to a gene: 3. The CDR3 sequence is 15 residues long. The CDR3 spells CASSLGDRGGTEAFF. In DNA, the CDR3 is TGTGCCAGCAGTTTAGGGGACAGGGGCGGCACTGAAGCTTTCTTT.

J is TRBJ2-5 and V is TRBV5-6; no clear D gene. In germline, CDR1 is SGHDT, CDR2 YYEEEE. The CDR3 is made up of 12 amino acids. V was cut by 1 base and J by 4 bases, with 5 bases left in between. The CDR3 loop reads CASSLSAETQYF. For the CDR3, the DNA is TGTGCCAGCAGCTTGTCGGCAGAGACCCAGTACTTC.

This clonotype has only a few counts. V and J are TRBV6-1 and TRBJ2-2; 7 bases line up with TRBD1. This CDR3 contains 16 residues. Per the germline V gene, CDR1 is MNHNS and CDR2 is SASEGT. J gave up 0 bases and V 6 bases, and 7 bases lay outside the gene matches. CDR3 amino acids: CASRERQGANTGELFF. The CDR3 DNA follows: TGTGCCAGCAGGGAACGACAGGGAGCGAACACCGGGGAGCTGTTTTTT.

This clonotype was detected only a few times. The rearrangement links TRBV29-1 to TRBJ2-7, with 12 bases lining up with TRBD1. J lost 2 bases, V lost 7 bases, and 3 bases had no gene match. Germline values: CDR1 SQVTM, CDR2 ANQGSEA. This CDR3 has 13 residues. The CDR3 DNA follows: TGCAGCGCCGGGACAGGGGGCCCCTACGAGCAGTACTTC. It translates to CSAGTGGPYEQYF.

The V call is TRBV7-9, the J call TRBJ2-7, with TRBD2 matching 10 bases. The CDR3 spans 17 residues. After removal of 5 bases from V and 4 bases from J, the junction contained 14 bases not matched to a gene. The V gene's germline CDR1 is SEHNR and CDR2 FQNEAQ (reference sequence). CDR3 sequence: CASSPLVASGGQYEQYF. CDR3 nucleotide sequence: TGTGCCAGCAGCCCCCTGGTGGCTAGCGGGGGACAATACGAGCAGTACTTC.

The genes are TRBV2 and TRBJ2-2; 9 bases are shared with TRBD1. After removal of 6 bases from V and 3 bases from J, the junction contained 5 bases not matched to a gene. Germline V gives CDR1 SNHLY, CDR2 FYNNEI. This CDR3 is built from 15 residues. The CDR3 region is CASRQGARDTGELFF. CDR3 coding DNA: TGTGCCAGCAGACAGGGGGCGCGGGACACCGGGGAGCTGTTTTTT.

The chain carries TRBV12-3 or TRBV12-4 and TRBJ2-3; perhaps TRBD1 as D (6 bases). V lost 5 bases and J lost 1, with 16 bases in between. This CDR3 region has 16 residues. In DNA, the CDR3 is TGTGCCAGCAGTCTAGGCCCGACAGGACGCACAGATACGCAGTATTTT. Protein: CASSLGPTGRTDTQYF.

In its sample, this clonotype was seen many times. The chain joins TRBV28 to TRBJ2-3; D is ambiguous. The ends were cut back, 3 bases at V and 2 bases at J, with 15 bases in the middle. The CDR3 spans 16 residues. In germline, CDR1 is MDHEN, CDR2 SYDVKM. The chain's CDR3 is CASSLFVGHLTDTQYF. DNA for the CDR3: TGTGCCAGCAGTTTGTTCGTAGGGCACCTCACAGATACGCAGTATTTT.

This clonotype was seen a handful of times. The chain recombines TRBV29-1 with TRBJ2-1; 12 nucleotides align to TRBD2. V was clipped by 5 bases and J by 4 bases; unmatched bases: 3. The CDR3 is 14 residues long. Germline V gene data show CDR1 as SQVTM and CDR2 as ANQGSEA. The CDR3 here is CSVSTSGGYNEQFF. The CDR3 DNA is TGCAGCGTTTCTACTAGCGGGGGGTACAATGAGCAGTTCTTC.

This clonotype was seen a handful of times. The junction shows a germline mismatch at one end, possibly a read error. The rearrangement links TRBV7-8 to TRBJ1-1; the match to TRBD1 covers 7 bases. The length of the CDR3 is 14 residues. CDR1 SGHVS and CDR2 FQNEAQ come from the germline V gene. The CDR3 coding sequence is TGTGCCAGCAGCTTGGGATCGACAGGGACTGAAGTTTTCTTT. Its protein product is CASSLGSTGTEVFF.

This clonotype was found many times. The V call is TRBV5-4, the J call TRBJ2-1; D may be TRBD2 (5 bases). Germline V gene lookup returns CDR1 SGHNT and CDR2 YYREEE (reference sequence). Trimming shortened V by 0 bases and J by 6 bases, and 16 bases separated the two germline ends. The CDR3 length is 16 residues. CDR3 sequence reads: CASSLASGRRTNEQFF. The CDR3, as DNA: TGTGCCAGCAGCTTGGCCTCGGGAAGAAGGACCAATGAGCAGTTCTTC.

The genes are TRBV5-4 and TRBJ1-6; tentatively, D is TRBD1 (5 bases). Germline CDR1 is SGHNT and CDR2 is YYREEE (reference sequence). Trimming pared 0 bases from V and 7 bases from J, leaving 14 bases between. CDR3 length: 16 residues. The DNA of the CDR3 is TGTGCCAGCAGCTTGGTGGTCGGGACTGCGAATTCACCCCTCCACTTT. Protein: CASSLVVGTANSPLHF.

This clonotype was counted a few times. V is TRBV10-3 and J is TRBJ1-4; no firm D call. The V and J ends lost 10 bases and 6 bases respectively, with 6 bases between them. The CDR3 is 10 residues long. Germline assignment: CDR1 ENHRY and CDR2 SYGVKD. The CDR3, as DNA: TGTGCCACCGGGGATGAAAAACTGTTTTTT. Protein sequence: CATGDEKLFF.

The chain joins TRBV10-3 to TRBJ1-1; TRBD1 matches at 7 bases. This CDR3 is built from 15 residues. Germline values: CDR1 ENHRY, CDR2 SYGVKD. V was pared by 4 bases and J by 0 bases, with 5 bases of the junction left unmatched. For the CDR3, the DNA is TGTGCCATCAGTGGGGACAGACAACTGAACACTGAAGCTTTCTTT. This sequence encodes CAISGDRQLNTEAFF.